This record covers a single T cell receptor (beta chain). Its antigen remains unknown. This record comes from a study of T cell responses to AZD1222 COVID-19 vaccine. The germline CDR1 and CDR2 sequences are SGHRS and YFSETQ. Losses at the gene ends were 4 bases for V and 0 bases for J; bases not matched to a gene: 11. This CDR3 spans 18 amino acids. The table came from immunoSEQ multiplex PCR; TCRdb's copy has only in-frame clones and leaves some out. The repertoire holds 200,000 or so clones, with approximately 94% as singletons. General study points: Spike was spanned by vaccine-associated CD4 TCRs, with dominance at 160-218 and 743-854. Spike-specific TCR breadth rose after two AZD1222 doses, and depth rose as well. The sample set comprised mostly white British donors with more females, and clonal diversity was possibly underestimated.

The sequences come from peripheral blood, collected on day 0 of AZD1222 vaccination. The origin of this receptor is an adult in good health. The chain recombines TRBV5-1 with TRBJ2-3, with 10 bases matching TRBD2. The CDR3 spells CASSMTGTSVTSTDTQYF. CDR3 coding DNA: TGCGCCAGCAGCATGACCGGGACTAGCGTTACTAGCACAGATACGCAGTATTTT.